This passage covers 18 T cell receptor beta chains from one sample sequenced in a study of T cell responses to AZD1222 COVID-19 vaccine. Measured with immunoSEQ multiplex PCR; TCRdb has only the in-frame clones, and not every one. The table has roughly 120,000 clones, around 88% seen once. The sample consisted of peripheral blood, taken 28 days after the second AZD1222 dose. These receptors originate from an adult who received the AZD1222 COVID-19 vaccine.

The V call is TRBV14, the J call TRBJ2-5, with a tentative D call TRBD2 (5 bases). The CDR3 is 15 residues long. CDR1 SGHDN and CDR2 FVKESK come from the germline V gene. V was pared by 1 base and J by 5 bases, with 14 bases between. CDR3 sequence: CASSQATKGIETQYF. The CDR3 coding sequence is TGTGCCAGCAGCCAAGCGACTAAGGGTATTGAGACCCAGTACTTC.

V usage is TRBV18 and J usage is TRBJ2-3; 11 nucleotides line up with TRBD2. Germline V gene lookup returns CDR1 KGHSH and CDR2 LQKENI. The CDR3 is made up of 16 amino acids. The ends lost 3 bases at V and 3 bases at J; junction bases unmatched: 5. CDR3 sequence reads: CASSPVAGGPTDTQYF. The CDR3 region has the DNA TGTGCCAGCTCACCTGTAGCGGGGGGGCCGACAGATACGCAGTATTTT.

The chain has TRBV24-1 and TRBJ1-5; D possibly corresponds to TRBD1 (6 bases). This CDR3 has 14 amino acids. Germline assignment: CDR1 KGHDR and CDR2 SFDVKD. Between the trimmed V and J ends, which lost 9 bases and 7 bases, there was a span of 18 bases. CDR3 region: CATAASGGRQPQHF. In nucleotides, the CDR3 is TGTGCCACCGCAGCATCTGGGGGGCGACAGCCCCAGCATTTT.

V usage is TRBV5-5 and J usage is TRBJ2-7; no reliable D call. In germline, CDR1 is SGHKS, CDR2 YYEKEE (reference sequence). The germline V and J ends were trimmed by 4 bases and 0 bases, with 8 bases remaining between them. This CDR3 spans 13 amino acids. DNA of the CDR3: TGTGCCAGCAGCCTGGCAAGCTCCTACGAGCAGTACTTC. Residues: CASSLASSYEQYF.

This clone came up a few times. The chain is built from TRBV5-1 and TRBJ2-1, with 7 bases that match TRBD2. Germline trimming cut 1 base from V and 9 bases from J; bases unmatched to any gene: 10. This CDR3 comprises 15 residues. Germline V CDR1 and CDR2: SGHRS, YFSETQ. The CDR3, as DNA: TGCGCCAGCAGCTTGTCGTCTAGCGGAAATCTTGAGCAGTTCTTC. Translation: CASSLSSSGNLEQFF.

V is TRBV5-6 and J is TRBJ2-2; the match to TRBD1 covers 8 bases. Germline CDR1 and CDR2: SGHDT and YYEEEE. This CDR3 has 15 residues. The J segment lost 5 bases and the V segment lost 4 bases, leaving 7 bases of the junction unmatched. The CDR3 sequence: CASSPTGGWTGELFF. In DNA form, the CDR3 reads TGTGCCAGCAGCCCAACAGGGGGGTGGACCGGGGAGCTGTTTTTT.

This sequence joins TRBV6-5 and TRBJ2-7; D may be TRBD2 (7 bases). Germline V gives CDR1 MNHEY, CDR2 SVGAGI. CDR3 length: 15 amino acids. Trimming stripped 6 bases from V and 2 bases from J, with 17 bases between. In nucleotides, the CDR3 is TGTGCCAGCAGGGAGGGGGGGGGTGCGGCCTACGAGCAGTACTTC. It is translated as CASREGGGAAYEQYF.

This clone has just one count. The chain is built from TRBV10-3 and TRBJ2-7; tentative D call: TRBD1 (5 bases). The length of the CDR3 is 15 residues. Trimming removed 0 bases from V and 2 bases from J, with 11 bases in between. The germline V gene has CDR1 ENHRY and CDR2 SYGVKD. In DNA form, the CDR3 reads TGTGCCATCAGTGAGTCGACAAGACAGACCTACGAGCAGTACTTC. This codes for CAISESTRQTYEQYF.

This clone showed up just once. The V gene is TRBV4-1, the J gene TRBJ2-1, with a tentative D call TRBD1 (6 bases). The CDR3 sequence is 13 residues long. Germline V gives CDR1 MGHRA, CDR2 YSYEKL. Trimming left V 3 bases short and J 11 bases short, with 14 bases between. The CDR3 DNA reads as TGCGCCAGCAGCCAGGAAACGACAGGTCAGCAGTTCTTC. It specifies CASSQETTGQQFF.

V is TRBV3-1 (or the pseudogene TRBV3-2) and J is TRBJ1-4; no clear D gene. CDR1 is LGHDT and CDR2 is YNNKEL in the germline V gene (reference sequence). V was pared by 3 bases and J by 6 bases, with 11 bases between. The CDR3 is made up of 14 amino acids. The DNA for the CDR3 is TGTGCCAGCAGCCAGTCGGACGGAGATGAAAAACTGTTTTTT. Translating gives CASSQSDGDEKLFF.

The CDR3 protein is CASSYHFTGELFF. The CDR3, as DNA: TGTGCCAGCAGTTATCATTTCACCGGGGAGCTGTTTTTT. The chain links TRBV12-3 or TRBV12-4 to TRBJ2-2; D is unclear. This CDR3 is 13 amino acids long. Trimming took off 4 bases at V and 4 bases at J, with 7 bases between the two ends.

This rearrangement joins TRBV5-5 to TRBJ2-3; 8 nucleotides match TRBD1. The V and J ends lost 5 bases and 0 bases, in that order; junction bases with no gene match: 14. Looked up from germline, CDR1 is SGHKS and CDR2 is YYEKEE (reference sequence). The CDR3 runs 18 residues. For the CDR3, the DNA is TGTGCCAGCAGGTACCAACCGGGACAGGAACTAAGCACAGATACGCAGTATTTT. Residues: CASRYQPGQELSTDTQYF.

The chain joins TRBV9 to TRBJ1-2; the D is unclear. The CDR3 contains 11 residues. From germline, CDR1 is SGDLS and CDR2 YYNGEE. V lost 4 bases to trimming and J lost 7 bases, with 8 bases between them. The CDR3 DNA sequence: TGTGCCAGCAGCTCGGTTACTGGCTACACCTTC. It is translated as CASSSVTGYTF.

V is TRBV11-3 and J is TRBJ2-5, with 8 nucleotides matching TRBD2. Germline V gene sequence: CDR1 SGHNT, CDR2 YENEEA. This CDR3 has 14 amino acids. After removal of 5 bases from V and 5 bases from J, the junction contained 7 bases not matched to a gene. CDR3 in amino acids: CASSRAGAGETQYF. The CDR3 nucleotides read TGTGCCAGCAGCCGAGCGGGGGCGGGGGAGACCCAGTACTTC.

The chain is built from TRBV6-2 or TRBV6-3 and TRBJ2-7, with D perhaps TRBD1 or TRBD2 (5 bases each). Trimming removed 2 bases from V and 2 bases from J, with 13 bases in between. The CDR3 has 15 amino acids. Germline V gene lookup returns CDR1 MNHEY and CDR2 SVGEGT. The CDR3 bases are TGTGCCAGCAGTTACCCCGGGACGGCTACCTACGAGCAGTACTTC. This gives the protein CASSYPGTATYEQYF.

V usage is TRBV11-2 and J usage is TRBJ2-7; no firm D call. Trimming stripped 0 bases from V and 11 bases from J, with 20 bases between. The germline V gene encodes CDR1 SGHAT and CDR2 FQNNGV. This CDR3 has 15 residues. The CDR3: CASSLDGNPGVTKYF. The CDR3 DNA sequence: TGTGCCAGCAGCTTAGATGGCAACCCCGGAGTTACGAAGTACTTC.

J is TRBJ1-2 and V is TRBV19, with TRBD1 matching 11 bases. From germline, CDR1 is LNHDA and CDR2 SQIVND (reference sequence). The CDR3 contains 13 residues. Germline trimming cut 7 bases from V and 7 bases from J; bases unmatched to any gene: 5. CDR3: CASTRTGGRGYTF. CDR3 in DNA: TGTGCCAGTACCCGGACAGGGGGCCGTGGCTACACCTTC.

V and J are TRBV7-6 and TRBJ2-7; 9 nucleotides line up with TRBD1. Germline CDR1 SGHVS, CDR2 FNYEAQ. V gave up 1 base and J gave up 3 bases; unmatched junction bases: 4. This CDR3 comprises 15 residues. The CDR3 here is CASSLETGGIYEQYF. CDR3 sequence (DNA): TGTGCCAGCAGCTTAGAGACAGGGGGGATCTACGAGCAGTACTTC.